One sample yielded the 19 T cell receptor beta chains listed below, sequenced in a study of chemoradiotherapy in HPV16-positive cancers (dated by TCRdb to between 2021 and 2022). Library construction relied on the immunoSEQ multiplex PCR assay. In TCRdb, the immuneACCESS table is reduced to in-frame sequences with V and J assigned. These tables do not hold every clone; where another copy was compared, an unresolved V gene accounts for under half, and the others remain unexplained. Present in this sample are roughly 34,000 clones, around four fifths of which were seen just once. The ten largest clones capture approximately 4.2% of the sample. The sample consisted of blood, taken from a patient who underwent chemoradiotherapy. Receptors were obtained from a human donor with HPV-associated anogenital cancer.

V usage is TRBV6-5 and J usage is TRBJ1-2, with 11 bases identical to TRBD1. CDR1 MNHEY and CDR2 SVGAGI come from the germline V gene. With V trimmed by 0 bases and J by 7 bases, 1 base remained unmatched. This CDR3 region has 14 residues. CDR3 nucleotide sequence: TGTGCCAGCAGTTACTCAGGGACAGGGGGTGGCTACACCTTC. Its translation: CASSYSGTGGGYTF.

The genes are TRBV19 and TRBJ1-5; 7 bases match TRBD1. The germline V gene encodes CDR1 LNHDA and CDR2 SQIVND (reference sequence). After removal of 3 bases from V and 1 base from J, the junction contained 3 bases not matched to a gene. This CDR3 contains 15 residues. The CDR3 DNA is TGTGCCAGTAGTATGGGGACAGTGAGCAATCAGCCCCAGCATTTT. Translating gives CASSMGTVSNQPQHF. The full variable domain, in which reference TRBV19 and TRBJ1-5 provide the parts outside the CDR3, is DGGITQSPKYLFRKEGQNVTLSCEQNLNHDAMYWYRQDPGQGLRLIYYSQIVNDFQKGDIAEGYSVSREKKESFPLTVTSAQKNPTAFYLCASSMGTVSNQPQHFGDGTRLSIL.

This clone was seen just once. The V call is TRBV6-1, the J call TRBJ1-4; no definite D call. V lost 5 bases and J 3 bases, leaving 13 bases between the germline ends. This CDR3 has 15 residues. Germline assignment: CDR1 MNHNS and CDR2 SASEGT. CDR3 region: CASSNVGYSNEKLFF. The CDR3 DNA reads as TGTGCCAGCAGTAATGTAGGGTATTCTAATGAAAAACTGTTTTTT.

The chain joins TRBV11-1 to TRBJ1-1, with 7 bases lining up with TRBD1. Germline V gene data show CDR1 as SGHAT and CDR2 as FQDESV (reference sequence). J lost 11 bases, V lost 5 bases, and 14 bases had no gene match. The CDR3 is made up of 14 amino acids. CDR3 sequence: CASSHGTDLTAAFF. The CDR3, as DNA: TGTGCCAGCAGCCATGGGACAGACCTTACGGCGGCTTTCTTT.

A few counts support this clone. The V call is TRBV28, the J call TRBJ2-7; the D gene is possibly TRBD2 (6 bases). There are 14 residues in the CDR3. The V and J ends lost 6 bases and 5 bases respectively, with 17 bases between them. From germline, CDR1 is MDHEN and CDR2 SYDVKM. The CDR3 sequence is CASSPWRAVNEQYF. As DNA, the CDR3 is TGTGCCAGCAGCCCCTGGAGGGCCGTCAACGAGCAGTACTTC.

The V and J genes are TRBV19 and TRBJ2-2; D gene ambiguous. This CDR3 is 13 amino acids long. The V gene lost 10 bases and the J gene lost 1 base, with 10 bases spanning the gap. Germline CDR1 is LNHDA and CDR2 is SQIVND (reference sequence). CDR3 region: CAISLGNTGELFF. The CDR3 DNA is TGTGCCATCTCCCTGGGGAACACCGGGGAGCTGTTTTTT. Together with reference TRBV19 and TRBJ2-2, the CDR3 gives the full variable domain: DGGITQSPKYLFRKEGQNVTLSCEQNLNHDAMYWYRQDPGQGLRLIYYSQIVNDFQKGDIAEGYSVSREKKESFPLTVTSAQKNPTAFYLCAISLGNTGELFFGEGSRLTVL.

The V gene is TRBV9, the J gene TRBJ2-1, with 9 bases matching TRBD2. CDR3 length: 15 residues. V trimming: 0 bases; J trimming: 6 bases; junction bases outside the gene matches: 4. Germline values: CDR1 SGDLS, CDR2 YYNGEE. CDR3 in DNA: TGTGCCAGCAGCGTAGAAGCGGGGGGCCTCAATGAGCAGTTCTTC. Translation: CASSVEAGGLNEQFF.

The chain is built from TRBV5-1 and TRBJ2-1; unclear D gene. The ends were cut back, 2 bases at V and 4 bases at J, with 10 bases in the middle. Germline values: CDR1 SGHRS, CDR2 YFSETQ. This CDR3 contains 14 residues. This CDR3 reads CASSLRDGYNEQFF. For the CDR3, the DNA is TGCGCCAGCAGCTTAAGGGATGGATACAATGAGCAGTTCTTC.

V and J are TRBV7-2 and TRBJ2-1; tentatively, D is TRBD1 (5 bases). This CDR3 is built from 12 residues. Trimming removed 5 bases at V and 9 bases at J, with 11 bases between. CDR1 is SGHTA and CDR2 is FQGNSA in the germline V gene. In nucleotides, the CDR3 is TGTGCCAGCAGCCGACTGGGGCGTGAGCAGTTCTTC. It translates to CASSRLGREQFF.

The DNA of the CDR3 is TGTGCCAGCAGCTCAGTTGGGTACGAGCAGTACTTC. This gives the protein CASSSVGYEQYF. The chain recombines TRBV7-9 with TRBJ2-7; D gene unclear. The length of the CDR3 is 12 residues. Trimming left V 4 bases short and J 4 bases short, with 8 bases between. CDR1 and CDR2 from the germline V gene are SEHNR and FQNEAQ (reference sequence).

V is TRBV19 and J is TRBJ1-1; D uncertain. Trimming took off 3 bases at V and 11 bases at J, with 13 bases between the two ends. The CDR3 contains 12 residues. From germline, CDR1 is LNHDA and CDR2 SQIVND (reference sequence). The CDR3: CASSIGSRRAFF. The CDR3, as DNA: TGTGCCAGTAGTATCGGATCGAGAAGGGCTTTCTTT.

CDR3 DNA: TGTGCCAGCAGCTTAAACAGGGTCCTACATGGCTACACCTTC. Protein sequence: CASSLNRVLHGYTF. The rearrangement joins TRBV5-4 to TRBJ1-2; TRBD1 might be the D (6 bases). V was cut by 2 bases and J by 6 bases, with 14 bases left in between. Germline lookup yields CDR1 SGHNT and CDR2 YYREEE (reference sequence). The CDR3 spans 14 residues.

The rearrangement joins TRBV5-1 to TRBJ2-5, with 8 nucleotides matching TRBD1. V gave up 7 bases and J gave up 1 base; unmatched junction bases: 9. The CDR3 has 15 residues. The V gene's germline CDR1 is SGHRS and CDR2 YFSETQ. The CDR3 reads CASGPKGQGQETQYF. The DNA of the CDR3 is TGCGCCAGCGGACCAAAAGGACAGGGCCAAGAGACCCAGTACTTC.

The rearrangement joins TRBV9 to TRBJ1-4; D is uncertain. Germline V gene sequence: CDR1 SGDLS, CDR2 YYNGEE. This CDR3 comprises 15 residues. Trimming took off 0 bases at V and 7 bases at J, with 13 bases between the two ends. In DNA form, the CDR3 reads TGTGCCAGCAGCGTAGGTTCATCATTGGCTGAAAAACTGTTTTTT. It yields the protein CASSVGSSLAEKLFF.

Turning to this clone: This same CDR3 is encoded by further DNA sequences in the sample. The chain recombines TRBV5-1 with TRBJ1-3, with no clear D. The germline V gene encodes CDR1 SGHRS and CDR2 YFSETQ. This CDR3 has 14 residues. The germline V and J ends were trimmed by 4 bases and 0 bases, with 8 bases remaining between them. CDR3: CASSLRGSGNTIYF. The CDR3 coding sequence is TGCGCCAGCAGCCTACGGGGCTCTGGAAACACCATATATTTT.

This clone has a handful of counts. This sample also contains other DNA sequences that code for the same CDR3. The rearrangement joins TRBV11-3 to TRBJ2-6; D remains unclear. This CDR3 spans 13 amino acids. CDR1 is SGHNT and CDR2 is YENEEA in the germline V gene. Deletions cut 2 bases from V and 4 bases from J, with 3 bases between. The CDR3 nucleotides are TGTGCCAGCAGCTTAACCGGGGCCAACGTCCTGACTTTC. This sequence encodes CASSLTGANVLTF.

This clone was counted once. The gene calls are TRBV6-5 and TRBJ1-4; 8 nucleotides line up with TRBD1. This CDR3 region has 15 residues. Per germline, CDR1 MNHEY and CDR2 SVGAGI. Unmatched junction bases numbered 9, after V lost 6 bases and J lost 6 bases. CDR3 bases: TGTGCCAGCAGGCCACTGACAGGGGTTCATGAAAAACTGTTTTTT. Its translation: CASRPLTGVHEKLFF.

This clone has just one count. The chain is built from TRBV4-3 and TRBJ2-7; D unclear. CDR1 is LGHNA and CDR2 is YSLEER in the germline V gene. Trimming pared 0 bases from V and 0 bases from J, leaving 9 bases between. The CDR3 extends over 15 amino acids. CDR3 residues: CASSQEAVSSYEQYF. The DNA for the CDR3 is TGCGCCAGCAGCCAAGAAGCTGTGAGCTCCTACGAGCAGTACTTC.

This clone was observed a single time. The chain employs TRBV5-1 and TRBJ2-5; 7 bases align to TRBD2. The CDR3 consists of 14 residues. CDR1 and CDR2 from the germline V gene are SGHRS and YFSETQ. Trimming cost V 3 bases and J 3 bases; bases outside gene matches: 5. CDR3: CASSWGGSEETQYF. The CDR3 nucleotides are TGCGCCAGCAGCTGGGGGGGGAGCGAAGAGACCCAGTACTTC.